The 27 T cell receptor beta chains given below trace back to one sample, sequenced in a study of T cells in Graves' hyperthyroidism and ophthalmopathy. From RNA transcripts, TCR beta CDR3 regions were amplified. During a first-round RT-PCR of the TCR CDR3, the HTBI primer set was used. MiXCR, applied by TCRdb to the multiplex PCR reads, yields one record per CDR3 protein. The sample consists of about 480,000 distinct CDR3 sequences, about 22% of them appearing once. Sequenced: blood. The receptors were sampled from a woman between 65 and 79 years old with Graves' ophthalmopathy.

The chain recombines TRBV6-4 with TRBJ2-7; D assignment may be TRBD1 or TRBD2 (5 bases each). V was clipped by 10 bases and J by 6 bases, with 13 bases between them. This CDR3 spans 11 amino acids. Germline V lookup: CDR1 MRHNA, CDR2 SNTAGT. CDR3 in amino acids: CATPSGREQYF. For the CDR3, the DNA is TGTGCCACCCCCTCGGGGCGCGAGCAGTACTTC.

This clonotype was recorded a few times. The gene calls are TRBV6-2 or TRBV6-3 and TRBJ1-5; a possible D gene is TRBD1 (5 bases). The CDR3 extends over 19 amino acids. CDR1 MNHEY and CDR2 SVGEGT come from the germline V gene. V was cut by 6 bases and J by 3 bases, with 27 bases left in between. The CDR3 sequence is CASREGSGSKLWDNQPQHF. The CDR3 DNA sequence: TGTGCCAGCAGGGAGGGCTCAGGGAGCAAGTTATGGGACAATCAGCCCCAGCATTTT.

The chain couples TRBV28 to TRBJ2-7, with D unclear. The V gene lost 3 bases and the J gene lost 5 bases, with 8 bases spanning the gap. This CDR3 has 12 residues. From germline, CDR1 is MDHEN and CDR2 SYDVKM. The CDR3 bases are TGTGCCAGCAGTTTCGGGTACGACGAGCAGTACTTC. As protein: CASSFGYDEQYF.

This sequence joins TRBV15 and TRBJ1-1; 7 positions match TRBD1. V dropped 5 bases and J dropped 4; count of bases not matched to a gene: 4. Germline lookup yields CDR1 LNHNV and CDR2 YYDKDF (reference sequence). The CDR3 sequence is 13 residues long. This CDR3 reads CATSLWDSTEAFF. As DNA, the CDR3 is TGTGCCACCAGCCTATGGGACAGCACTGAAGCTTTCTTT.

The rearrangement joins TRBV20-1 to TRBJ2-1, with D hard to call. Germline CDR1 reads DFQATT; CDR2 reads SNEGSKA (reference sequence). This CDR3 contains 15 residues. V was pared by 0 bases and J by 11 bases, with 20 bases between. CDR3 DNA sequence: TGCAGTGCTAGAGATTTTGACGGACCCCTCGGGCAGCAGTTCTTC. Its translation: CSARDFDGPLGQQFF.

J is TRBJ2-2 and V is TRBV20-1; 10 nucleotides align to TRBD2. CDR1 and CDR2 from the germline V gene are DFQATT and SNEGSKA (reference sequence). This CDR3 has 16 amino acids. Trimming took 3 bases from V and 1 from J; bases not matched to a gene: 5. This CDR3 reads CSARASGRKNTGELFF. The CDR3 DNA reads TGCAGTGCTAGGGCTAGCGGGAGAAAGAACACCGGGGAGCTGTTTTTT.

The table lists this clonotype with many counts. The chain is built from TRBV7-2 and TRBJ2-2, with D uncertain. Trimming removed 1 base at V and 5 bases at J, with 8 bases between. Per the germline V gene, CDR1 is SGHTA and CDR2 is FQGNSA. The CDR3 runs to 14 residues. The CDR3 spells CASSLESRTGELFF. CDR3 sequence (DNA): TGTGCCAGCAGCTTAGAGTCCAGAACCGGGGAGCTGTTTTTT.

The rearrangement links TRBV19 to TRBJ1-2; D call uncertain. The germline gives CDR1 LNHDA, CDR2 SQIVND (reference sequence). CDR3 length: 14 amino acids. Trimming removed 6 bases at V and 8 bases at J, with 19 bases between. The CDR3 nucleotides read TGTGCCAGTAGCATCGTTCAGGCCCCTGGGGGCTACACCTTC. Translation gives CASSIVQAPGGYTF.

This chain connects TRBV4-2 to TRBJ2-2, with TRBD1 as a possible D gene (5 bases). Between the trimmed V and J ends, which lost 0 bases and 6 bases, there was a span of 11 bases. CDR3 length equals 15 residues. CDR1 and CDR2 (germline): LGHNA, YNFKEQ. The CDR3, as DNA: TGTGCCAGCAGCCAAGAACCAGGGTACGCCGGGGAGCTGTTTTTT. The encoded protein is CASSQEPGYAGELFF.

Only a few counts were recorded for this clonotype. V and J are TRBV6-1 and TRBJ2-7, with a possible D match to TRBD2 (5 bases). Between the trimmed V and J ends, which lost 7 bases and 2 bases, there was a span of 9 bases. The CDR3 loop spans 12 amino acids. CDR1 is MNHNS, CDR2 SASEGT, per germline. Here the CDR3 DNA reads TGTGCCAGCACCGGGATCACCTACGAGCAGTACTTC. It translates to CASTGITYEQYF.

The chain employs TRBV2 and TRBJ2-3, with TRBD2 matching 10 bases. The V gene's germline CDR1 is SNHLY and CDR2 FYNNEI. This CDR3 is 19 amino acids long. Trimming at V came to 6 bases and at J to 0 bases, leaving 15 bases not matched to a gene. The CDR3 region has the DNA TGTGCCAGCAGCCACCTATTCCTAGCGGGAGCCCTAAGCACAGATACGCAGTATTTT. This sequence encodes CASSHLFLAGALSTDTQYF.

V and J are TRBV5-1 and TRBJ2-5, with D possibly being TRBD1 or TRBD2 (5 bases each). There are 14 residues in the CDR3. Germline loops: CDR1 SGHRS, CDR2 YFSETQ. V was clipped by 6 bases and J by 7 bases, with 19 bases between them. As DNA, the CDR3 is TGCGCCAGCAAACCCGGGACGGCCGAGGGGACCCAGTACTTC. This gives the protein CASKPGTAEGTQYF.

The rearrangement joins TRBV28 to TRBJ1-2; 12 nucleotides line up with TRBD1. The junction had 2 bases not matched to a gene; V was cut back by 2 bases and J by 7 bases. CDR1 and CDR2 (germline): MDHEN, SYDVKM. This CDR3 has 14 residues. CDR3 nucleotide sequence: TGTGCCAGCAGTTTAGGGACAGGGGGCCGTGGCTACACCTTC. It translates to CASSLGTGGRGYTF.

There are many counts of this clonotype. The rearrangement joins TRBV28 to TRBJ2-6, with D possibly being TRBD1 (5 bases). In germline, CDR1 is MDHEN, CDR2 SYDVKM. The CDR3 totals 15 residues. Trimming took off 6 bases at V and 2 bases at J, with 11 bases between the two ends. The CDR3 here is CASSLPGTGANVLTF. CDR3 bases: TGTGCCAGCAGCCTACCAGGGACTGGGGCCAACGTCCTGACTTTC.

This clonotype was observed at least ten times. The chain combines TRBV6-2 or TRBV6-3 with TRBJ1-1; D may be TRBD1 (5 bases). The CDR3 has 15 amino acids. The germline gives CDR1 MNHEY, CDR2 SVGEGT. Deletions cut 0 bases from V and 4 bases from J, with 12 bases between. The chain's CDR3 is CASSYSSGVGTEAFF. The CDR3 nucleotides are TGTGCCAGCAGTTACTCATCGGGGGTTGGCACTGAAGCTTTCTTT.

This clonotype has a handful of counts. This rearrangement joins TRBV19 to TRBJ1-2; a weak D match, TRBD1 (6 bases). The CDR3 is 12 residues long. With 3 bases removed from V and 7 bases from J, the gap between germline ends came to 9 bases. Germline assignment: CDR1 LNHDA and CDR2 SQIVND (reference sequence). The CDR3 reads CASSILGAGYTF. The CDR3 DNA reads TGTGCCAGTAGTATTCTGGGGGCTGGCTACACCTTC. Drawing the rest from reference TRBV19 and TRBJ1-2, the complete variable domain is DGGITQSPKYLFRKEGQNVTLSCEQNLNHDAMYWYRQDPGQGLRLIYYSQIVNDFQKGDIAEGYSVSREKKESFPLTVTSAQKNPTAFYLCASSILGAGYTFGSGTRLTVV.

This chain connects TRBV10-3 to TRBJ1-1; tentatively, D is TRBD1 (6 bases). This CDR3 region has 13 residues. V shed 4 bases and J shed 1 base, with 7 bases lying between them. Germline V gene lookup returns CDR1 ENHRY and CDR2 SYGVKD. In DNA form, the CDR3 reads TGTGCCATCAGTGGGGGACAGAACACTGAAGCTTTCTTT. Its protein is CAISGGQNTEAFF.

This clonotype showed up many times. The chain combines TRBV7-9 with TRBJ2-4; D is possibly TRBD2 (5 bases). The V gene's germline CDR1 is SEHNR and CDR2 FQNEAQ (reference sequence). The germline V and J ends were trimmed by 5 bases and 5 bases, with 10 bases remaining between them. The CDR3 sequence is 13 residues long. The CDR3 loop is CASSQAVENIQYF. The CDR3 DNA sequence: TGTGCCAGCAGCCAAGCGGTAGAAAACATTCAGTACTTC.

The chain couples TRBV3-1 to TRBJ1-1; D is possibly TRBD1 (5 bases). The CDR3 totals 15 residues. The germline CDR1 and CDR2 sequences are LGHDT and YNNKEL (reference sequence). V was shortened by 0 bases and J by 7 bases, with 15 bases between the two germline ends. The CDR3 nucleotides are TGTGCCAGCAGCCAAGATATAGCAGGGTATGTTGAAGCTTTCTTT. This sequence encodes CASSQDIAGYVEAFF.

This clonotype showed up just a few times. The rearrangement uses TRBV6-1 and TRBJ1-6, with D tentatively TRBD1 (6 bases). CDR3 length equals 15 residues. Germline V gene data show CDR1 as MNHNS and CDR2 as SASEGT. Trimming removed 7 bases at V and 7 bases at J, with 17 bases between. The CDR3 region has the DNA TGTGCCAGCAAGGAGGACAGCATAAGGAATTCACCCCTCCACTTT. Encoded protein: CASKEDSIRNSPLHF.

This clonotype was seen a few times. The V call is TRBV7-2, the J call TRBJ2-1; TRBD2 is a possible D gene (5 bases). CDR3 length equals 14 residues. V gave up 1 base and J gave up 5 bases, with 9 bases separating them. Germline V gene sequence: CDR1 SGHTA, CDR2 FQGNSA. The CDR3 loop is CASSLGTGNNEQFF. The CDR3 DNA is TGTGCCAGCAGCTTAGGAACGGGAAACAATGAGCAGTTCTTC.

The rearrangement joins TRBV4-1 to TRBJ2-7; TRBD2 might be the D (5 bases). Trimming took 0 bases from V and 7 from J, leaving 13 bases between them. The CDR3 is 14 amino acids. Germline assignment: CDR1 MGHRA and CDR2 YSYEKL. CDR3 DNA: TGCGCCAGCAGCCAAGATCTCGGGCGAGGGGAGCAGTACTTC. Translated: CASSQDLGRGEQYF.

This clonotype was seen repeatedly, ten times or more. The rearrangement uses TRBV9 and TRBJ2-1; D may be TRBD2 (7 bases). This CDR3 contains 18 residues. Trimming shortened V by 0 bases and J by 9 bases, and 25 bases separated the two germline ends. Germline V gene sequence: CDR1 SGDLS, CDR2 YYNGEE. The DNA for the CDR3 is TGTGCCAGCAGCGTAGAGATGGGGGGCGGGAGAGCGCTGAGTGAGCAGTTCTTC. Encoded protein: CASSVEMGGGRALSEQFF.

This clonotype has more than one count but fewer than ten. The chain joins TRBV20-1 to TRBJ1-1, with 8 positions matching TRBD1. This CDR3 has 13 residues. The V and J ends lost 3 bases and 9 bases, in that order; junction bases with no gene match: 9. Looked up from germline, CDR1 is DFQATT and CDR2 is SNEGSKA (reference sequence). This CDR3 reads CSASVGQGRQAFF. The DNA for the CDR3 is TGCAGTGCTAGCGTTGGACAGGGTCGGCAAGCTTTCTTT.

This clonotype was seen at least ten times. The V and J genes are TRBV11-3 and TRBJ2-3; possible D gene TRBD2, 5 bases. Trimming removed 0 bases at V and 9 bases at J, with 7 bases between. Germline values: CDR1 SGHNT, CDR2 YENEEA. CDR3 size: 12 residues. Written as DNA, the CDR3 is TGTGCCAGCAGCTTAGATCGCGGGACGCAGTATTTT. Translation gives CASSLDRGTQYF.

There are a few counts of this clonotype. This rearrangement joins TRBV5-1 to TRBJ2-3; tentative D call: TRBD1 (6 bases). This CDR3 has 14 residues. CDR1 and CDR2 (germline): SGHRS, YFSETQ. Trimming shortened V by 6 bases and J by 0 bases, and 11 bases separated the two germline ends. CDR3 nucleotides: TGCGCCAGCAAACTGGGGGCCAGCACAGATACGCAGTATTTT. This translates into CASKLGASTDTQYF.

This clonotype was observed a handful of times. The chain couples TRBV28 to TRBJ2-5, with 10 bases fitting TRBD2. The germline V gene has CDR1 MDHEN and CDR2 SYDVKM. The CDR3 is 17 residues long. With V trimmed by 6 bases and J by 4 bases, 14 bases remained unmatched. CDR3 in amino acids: CASSATPLAGVGETQYF. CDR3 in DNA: TGTGCCAGCAGCGCCACACCCCTAGCGGGAGTAGGAGAGACCCAGTACTTC.